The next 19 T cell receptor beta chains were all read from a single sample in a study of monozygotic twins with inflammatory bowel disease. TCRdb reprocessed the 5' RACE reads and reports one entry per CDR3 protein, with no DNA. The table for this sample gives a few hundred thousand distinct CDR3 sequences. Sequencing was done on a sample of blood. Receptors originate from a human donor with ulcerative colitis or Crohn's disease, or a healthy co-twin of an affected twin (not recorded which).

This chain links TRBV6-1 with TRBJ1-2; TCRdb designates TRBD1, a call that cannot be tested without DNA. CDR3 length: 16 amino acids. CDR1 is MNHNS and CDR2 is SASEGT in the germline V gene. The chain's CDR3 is CASSQRAGQGLRGYTF.

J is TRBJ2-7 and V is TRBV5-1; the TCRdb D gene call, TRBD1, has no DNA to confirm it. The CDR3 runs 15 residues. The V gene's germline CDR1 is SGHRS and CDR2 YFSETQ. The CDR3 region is CASSSATGEGYEQYF.

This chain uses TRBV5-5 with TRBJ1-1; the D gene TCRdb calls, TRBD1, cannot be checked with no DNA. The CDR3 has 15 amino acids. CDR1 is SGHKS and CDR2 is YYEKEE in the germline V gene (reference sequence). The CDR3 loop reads CASSPLTTANTEAFF.

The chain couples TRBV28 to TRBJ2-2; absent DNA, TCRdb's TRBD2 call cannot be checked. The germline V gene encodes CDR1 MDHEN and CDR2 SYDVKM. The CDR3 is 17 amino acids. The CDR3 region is CASSLWLAGANTGELFF.

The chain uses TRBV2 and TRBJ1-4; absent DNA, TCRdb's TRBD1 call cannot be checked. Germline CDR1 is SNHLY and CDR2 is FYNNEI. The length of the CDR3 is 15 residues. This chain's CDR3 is CASSALGQGEEKLFF.

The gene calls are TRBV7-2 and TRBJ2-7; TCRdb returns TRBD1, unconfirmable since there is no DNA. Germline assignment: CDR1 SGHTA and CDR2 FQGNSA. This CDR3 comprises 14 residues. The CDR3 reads CASSLAYRAYEQYF.

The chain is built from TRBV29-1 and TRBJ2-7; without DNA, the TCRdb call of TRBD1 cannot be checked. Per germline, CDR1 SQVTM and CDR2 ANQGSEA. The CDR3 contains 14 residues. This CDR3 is CSVPQGAGAYEQYF.

CDR3 residues: CASSEGGAGGLYNEQFF. This chain uses TRBV25-1 with TRBJ2-1; checking the TCRdb D call of TRBD2 is not possible without DNA. This CDR3 region has 17 residues. The germline V gene has CDR1 MGHDK and CDR2 SYGVNS.

The CDR3 is CASRPDGATNEKLFF. The V call is TRBV28, the J call TRBJ1-4. CDR1 and CDR2 from the germline V gene are MDHEN and SYDVKM. This CDR3 is built from 15 residues.

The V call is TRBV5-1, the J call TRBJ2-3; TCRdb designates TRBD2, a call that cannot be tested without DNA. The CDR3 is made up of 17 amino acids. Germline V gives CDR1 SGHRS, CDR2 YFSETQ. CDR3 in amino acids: CASSPTAGDASADTQYF.

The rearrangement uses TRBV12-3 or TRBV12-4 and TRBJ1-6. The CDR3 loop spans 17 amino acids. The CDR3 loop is CASSLEGGSSYNSPLHF.

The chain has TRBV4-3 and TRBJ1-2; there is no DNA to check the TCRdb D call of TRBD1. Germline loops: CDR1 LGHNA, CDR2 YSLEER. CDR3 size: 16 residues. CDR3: CASSPGGAWGNYGYTF.

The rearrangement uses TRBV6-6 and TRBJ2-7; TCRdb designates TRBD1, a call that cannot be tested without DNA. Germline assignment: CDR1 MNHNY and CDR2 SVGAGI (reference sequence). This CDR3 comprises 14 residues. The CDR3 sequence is CASSTITGTYEQYF.

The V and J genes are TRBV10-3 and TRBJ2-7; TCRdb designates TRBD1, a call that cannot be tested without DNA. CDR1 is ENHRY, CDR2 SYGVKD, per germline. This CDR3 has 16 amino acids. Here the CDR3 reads CAISDLGQESSYEQYF.

The CDR3 protein is CASSFSPASYNSPLHF. The V gene is TRBV7-2, the J gene TRBJ1-6. Germline values: CDR1 SGHTA, CDR2 FQGNSA. This CDR3 spans 16 amino acids.

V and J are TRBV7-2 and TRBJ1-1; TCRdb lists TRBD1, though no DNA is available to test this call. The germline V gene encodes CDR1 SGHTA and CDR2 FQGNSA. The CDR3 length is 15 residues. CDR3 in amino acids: CASSLAGTANTEAFF.

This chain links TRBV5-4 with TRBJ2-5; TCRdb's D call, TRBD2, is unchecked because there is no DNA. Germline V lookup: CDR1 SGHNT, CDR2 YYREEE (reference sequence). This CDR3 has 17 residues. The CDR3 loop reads CASSPDASLYHQETQYF.

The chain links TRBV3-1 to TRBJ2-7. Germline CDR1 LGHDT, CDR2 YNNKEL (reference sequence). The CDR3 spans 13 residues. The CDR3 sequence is CTSSQDGAYEQYF.

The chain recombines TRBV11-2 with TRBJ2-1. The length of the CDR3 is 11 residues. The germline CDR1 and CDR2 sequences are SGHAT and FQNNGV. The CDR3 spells CASSLGVLQFF. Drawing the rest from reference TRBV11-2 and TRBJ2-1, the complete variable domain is EAGVAQSPRYKIIEKRQSVAFWCNPISGHATLYWYQQILGQGPKLLIQFQNNGVVDDSQLPKDRFSAERLKGVDSTLKIQPAKLEDSAVYLCASSLGVLQFFGPGTRLTVL.